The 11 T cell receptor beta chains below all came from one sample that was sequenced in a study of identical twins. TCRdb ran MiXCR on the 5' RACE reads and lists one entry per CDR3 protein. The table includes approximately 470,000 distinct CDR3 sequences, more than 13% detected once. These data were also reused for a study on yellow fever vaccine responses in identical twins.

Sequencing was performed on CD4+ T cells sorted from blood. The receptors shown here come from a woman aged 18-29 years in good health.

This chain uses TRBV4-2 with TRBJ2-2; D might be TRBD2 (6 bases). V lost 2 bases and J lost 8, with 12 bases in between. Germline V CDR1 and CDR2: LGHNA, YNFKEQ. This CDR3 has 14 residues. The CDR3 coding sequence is TGTGCCAGCAGCCAAAGGTGGGGGGAAGGGGAGCTGTTTTTT. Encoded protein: CASSQRWGEGELFF.

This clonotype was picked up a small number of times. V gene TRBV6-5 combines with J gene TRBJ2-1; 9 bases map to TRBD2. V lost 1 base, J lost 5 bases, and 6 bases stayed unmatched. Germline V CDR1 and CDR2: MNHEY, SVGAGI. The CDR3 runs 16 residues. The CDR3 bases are TGTGCCAGCAGTTACTGGCGGGCGGGAGGGGACAATGAGCAGTTCTTC. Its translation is CASSYWRAGGDNEQFF.

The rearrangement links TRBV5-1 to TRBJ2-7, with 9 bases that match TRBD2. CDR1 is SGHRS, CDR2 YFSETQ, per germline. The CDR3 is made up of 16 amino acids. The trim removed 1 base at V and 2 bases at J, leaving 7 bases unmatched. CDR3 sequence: CASSLSRLAGTYEQYF. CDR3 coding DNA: TGCGCCAGCAGCTTGAGTAGGCTAGCGGGGACCTACGAGCAGTACTTC.

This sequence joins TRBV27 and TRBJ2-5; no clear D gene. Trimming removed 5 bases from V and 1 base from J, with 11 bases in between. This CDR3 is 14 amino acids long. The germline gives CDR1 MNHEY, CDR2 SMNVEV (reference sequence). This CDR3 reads CASSLLDGQETQYF. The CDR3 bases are TGTGCCAGCAGTCTCTTGGACGGCCAAGAGACCCAGTACTTC.

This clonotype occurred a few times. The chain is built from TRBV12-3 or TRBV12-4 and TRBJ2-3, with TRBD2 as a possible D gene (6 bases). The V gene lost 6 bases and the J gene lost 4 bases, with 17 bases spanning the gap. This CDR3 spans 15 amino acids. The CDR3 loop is CASRKLEGFSDTQYF. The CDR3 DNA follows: TGTGCCAGCAGAAAGCTGGAGGGGTTTTCAGATACGCAGTATTTT.

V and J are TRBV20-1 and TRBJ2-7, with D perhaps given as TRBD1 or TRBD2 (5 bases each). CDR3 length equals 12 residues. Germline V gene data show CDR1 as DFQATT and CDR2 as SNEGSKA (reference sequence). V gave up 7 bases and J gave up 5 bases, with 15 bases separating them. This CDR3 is CSGQGLGNEQYF. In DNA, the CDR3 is TGCAGTGGCCAGGGTCTCGGGAACGAGCAGTACTTC.

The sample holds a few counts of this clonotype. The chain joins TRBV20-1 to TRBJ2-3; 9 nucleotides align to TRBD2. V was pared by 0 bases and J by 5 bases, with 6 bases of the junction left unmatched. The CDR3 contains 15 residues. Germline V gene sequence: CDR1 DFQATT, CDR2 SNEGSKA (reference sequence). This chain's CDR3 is CSARDARGGGDTQYF. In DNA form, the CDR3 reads TGCAGTGCTAGAGATGCGCGGGGGGGCGGAGATACGCAGTATTTT.

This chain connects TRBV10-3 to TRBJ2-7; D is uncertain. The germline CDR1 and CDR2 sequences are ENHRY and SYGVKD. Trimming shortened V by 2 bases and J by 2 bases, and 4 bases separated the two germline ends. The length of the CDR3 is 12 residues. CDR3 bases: TGTGCCATCAGTGAGGTAACCTACGAGCAGTACTTC. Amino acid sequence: CAISEVTYEQYF.

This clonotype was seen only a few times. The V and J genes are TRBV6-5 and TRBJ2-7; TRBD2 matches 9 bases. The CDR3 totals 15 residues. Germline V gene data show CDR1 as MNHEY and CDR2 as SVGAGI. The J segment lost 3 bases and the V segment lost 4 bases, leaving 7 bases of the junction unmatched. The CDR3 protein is CASSSRTSAHYEQYF. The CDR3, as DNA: TGTGCCAGCAGTTCAAGGACTAGCGCCCACTACGAGCAGTACTTC.

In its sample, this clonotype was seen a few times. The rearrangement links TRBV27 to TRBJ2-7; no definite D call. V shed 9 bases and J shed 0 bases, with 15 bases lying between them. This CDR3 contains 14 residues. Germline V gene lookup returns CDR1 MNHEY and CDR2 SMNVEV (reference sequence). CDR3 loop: CASQDRSSSYEQYF. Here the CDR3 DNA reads TGTGCCAGTCAGGACCGGTCGAGCTCCTACGAGCAGTACTTC.

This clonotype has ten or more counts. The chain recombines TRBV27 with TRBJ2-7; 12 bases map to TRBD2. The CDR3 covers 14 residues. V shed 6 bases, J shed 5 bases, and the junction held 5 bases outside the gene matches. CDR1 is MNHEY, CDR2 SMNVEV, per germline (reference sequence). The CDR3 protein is CASSRLAGAHEQYF. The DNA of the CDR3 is TGTGCCAGCAGCAGACTAGCGGGAGCCCACGAGCAGTACTTC.